This entry concerns a single T cell receptor (beta chain). The antigen is undetermined. CDR1 is SGHRS, CDR2 YFSETQ, per germline. The CDR3 sequence is 15 residues long. The V gene end was trimmed by 6 bases and the J gene end by 7 bases; junction bases not matched to a gene: 11. The data stem from a study of T cell responses to AZD1222 COVID-19 vaccine. Study-wide findings and caveats: Scientists sampled the repertoires only once the peak T cell response had passed. At study baseline, merely five or six AZD1222 recipients were seropositive. Clonal diversity may have been underestimated in mostly white British donors. The study found vaccine-associated CD4 TCRs spanning spike, dominant at 160-218 and 743-854.

The repertoire was sequenced with immunoSEQ multiplex PCR; TCRdb's copy has only in-frame clones and lacks some. Found here are about 200,000 clones, 91% of them singletons; the top ten hold 3.4%. This sequence was found in an adult who received the AZD1222 COVID-19 vaccine. The chain carries TRBV5-1 and TRBJ1-2; 11 bases align to TRBD1. The material sequenced was peripheral blood, taken 28 days after the second AZD1222 dose. The CDR3 coding sequence is TGCGCCAGCACCTACAGCACGGACAGGGGGCTTGGCTACACCTTC. It translates to CASTYSTDRGLGYTF. Combining the CDR3 with reference TRBV5-1 and TRBJ1-2 gives the whole variable domain KAGVTQTPRYLIKTRGQQVTLSCSPISGHRSVSWYQQTPGQGLQFLFEYFSETQRNKGNFPGRFSGRQFSNSRSEMNVSTLELGDSALYLCASTYSTDRGLGYTFGSGTRLTVV.